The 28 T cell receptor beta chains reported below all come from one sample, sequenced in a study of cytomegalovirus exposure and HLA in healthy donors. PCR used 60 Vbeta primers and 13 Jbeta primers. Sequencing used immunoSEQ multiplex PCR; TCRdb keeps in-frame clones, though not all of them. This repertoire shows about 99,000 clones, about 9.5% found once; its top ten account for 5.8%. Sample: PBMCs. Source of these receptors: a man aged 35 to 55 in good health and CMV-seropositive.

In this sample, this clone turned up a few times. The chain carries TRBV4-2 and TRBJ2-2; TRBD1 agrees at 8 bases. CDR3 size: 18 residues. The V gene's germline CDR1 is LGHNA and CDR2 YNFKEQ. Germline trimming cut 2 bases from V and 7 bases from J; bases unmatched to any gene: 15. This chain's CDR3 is CASSQKVALDRDIGELFF. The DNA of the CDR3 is TGTGCCAGCAGCCAAAAGGTCGCGCTGGACAGGGACATCGGGGAGCTGTTTTTT.

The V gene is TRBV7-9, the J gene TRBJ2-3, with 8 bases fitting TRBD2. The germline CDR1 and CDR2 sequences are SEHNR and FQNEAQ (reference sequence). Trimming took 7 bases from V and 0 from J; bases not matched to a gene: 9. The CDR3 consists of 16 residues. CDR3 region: CASIARRLASTDTQYF. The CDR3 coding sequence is TGTGCCAGCATCGCTCGAAGACTAGCGAGCACAGATACGCAGTATTTT. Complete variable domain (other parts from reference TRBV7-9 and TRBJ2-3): DTGVSQNPRHKITKRGQNVTFRCDPISEHNRLYWYRQTLGQGPEFLTYFQNEAQLEKSRLLSDRFSAERPKGSFSTLEIQRTEQGDSAMYLCASIARRLASTDTQYFGPGTRLTVL.

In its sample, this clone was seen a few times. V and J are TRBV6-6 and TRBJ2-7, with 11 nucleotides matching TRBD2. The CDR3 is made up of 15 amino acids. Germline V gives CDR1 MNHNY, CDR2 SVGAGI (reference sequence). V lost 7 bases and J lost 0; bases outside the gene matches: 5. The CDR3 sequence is CASTLTSGSSYEQYF. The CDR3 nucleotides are TGTGCCAGCACCTTAACTAGCGGGAGCTCCTACGAGCAGTACTTC.

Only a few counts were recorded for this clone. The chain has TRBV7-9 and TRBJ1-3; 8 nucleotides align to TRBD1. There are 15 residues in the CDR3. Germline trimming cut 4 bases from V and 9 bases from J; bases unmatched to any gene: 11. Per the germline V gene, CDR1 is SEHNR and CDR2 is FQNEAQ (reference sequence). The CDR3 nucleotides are TGTGCCAGCAGCTCAAACCGACAGGGGCCTAGCACCATATATTTT. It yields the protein CASSSNRQGPSTIYF.

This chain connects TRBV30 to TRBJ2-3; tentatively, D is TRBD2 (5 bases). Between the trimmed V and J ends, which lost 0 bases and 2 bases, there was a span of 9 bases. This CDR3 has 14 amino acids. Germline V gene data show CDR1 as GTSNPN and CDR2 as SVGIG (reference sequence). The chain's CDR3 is CAWSVWRATDTQYF. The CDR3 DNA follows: TGTGCCTGGAGTGTATGGCGGGCCACAGATACGCAGTATTTT.

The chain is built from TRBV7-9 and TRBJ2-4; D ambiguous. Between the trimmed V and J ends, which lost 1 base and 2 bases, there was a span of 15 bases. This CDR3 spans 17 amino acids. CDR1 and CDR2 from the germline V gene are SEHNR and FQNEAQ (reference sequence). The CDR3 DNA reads TGTGCCAGCAGCTTAGACGGCGGTGTGGGTCCCAAAAACATTCAGTACTTC. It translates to CASSLDGGVGPKNIQYF.

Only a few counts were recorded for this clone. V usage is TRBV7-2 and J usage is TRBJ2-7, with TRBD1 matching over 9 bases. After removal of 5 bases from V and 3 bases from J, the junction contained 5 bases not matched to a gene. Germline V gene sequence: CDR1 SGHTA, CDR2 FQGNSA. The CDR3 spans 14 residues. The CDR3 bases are TGTGCCAGCAGCCGGACAGGGGTAGACTACGAGCAGTACTTC. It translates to CASSRTGVDYEQYF.

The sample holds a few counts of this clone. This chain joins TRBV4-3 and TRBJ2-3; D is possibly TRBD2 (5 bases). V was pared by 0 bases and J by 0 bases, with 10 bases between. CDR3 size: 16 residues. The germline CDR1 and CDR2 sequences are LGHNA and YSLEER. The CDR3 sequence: CASSQDVGESTDTQYF. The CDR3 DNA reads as TGCGCCAGCAGCCAAGACGTGGGAGAGAGCACAGATACGCAGTATTTT.

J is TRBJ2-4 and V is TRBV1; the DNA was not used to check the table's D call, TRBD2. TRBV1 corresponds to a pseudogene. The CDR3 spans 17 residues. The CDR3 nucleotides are TGCACCAGCAATTTTAAGGGAGATGGGCTGGCCAAAAACATTCAGTACTTC. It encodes CTSNFKGDGLAKNIQYF.

CDR3 DNA: TGTGCCTGGAGTGTACTATCGGGACAGGGGGCTGATGAGCAGTACTTC. This encodes CAWSVLSGQGADEQYF. The V and J genes are TRBV30 and TRBJ2-7; 12 bases align to TRBD1. The V segment lost 0 bases and the J segment 7 bases; nucleotides outside the gene matches: 10. Germline-derived CDR1 and CDR2 are GTSNPN and SVGIG (reference sequence). The CDR3 sequence is 16 residues long.

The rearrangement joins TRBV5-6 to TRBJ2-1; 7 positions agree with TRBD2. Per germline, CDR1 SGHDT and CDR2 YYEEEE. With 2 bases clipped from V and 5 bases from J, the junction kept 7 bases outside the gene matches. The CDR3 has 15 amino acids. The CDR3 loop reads CASSFGLGGDNEQFF. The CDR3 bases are TGTGCCAGCAGCTTCGGACTAGGAGGAGACAATGAGCAGTTCTTC.

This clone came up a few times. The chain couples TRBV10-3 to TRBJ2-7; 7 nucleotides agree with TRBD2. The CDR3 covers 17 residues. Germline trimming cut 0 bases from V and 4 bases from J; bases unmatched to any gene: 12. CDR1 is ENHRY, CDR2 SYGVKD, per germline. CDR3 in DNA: TGTGCCATCAGTGAGTCAGCGGGCGGGGGAAGCGTTTACGAGCAGTACTTC. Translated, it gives CAISESAGGGSVYEQYF.

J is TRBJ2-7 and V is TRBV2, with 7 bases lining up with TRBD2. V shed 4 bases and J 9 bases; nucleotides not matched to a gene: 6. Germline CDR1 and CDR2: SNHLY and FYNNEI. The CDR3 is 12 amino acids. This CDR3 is CASSVEGGVQYF. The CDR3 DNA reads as TGTGCCAGCAGTGTGGAGGGAGGGGTGCAGTACTTC.

The CDR3 here is CASSVGGQITDTQYF. The CDR3, as DNA: TGTGCCAGCAGCGTAGGGGGACAGATCACAGATACGCAGTATTTT. The genes are TRBV9 and TRBJ2-3, with TRBD1 matching over 7 bases. Germline lookup yields CDR1 SGDLS and CDR2 YYNGEE. The CDR3 contains 15 residues. The trim removed 0 bases at V and 2 bases at J, leaving 3 bases unmatched.

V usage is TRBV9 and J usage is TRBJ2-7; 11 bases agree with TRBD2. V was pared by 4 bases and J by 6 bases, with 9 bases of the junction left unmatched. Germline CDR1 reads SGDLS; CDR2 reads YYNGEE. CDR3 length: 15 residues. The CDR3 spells CASSPSLAGAVEQYF. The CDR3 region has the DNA TGTGCCAGCAGCCCCTCACTAGCGGGAGCGGTCGAGCAGTACTTC. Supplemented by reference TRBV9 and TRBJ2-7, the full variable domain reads DSGVTQTPKHLITATGQRVTLRCSPRSGDLSVYWYQQSLDQGLQFLIQYYNGEERAKGNILERFSAQQFPDLHSELNLSSLELGDSALYFCASSPSLAGAVEQYFGPGTRLTVT.

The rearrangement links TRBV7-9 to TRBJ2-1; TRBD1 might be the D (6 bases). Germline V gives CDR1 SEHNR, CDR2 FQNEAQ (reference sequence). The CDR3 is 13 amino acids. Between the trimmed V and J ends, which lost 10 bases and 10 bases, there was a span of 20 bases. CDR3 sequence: CAIRGTPTVEQFF. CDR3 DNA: TGTGCCATCAGAGGGACACCGACGGTCGAGCAGTTCTTC. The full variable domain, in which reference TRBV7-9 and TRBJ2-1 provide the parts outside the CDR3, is DTGVSQNPRHKITKRGQNVTFRCDPISEHNRLYWYRQTLGQGPEFLTYFQNEAQLEKSRLLSDRFSAERPKGSFSTLEIQRTEQGDSAMYLCAIRGTPTVEQFFGPGTRLTVL.

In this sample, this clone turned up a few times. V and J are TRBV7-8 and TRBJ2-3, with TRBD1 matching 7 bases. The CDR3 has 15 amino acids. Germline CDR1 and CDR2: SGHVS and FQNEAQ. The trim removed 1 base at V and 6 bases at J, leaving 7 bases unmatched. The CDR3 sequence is CASSLERGLGDTQYF. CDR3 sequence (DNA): TGTGCCAGCAGCTTAGAAAGGGGGCTGGGGGATACGCAGTATTTT.

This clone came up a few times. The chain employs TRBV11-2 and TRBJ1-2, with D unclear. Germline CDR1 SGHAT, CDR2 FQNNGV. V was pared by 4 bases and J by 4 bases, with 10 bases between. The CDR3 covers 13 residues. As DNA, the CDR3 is TGTGCCAGCAGCTCGAGCGGTCCCTATGGCTACACCTTC. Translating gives CASSSSGPYGYTF.

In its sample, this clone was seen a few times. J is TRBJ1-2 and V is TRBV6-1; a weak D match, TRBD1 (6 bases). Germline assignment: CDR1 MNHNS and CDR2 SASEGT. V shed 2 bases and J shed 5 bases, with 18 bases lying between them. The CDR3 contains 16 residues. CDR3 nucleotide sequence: TGTGCCAGCAGTGAATGGGGGCAGGGCGGAAGGTATGGCTACACCTTC. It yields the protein CASSEWGQGGRYGYTF.

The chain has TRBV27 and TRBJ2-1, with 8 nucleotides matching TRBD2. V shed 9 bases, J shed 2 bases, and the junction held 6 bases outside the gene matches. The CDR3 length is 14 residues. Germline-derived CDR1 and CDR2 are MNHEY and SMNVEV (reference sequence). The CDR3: CASSAGVTYNEQFF. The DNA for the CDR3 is TGTGCCAGTTCAGCGGGGGTCACCTACAATGAGCAGTTCTTC.

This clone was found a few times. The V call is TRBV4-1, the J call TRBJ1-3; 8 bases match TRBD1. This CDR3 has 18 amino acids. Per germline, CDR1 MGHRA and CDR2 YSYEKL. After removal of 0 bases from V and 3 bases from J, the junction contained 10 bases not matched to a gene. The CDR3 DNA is TGCGCCAGCAGCCAAGAATTCGTCAGGGGGCGCGTTGGAAACACCATATATTTT. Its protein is CASSQEFVRGRVGNTIYF.

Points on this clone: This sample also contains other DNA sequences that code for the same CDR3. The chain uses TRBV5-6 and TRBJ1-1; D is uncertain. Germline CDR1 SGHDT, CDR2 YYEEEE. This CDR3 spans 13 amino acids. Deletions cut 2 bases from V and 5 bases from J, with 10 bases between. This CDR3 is CASSLVGRTEAFF. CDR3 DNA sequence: TGTGCCAGCAGCTTAGTGGGGAGGACTGAAGCTTTCTTT.

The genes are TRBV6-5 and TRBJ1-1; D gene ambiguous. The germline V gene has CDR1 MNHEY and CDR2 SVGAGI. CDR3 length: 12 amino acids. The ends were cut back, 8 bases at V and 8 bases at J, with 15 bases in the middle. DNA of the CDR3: TGTGCCAGCGGAGTCCGGTGGTCGGAAGCTTTCTTT. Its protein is CASGVRWSEAFF.

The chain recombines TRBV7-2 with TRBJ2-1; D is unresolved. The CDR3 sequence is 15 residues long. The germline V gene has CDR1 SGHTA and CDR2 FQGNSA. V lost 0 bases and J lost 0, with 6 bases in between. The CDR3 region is CASSLAASSYNEQFF. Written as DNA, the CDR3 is TGTGCCAGCAGCTTAGCCGCGAGCTCCTACAATGAGCAGTTCTTC. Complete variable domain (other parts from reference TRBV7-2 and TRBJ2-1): GAGVSQSPSNKVTEKGKDVELRCDPISGHTALYWYRQSLGQGLEFLIYFQGNSAPDKSGLPSDRFSAERTGGSVSTLTIQRTQQEDSAVYLCASSLAASSYNEQFFGPGTRLTVL.

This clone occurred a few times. This chain's CDR3 is CSAKQEEAFF. The CDR3 nucleotides read TGCAGTGCAAAACAGGAAGAGGCTTTCTTT. The J gene is TRBJ1-1, the V gene TRBV20-1; D is perhaps TRBD1 (5 bases). CDR1 DFQATT and CDR2 SNEGSKA come from the germline V gene (reference sequence). The CDR3 has 10 amino acids. The V end was cut by 6 bases, the J end by 11 bases, with 13 bases between.

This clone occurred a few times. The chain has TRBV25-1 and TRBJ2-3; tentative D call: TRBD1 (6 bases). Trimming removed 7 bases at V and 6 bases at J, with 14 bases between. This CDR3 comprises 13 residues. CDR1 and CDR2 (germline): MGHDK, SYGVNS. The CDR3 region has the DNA TGTGCCAGCAACGTAGGGGGTTCGGATACGCAGTATTTT. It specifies CASNVGGSDTQYF.

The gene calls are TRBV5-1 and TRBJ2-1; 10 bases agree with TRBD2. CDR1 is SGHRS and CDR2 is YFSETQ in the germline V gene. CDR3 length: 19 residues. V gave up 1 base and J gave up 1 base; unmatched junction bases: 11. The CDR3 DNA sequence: TGCGCCAGCAGCTTGAGTGGGCTAGCGGGAGTCAGGTCCTACAATGAGCAGTTCTTC. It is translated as CASSLSGLAGVRSYNEQFF.

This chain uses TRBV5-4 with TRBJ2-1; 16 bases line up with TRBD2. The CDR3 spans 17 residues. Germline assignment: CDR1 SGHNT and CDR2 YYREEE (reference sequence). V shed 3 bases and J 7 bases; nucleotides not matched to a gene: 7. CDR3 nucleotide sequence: TGTGCCAGCAGCTGGGGGACTAGCGGGAGGGTCGGGAATGAGCAGTTCTTC. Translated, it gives CASSWGTSGRVGNEQFF.